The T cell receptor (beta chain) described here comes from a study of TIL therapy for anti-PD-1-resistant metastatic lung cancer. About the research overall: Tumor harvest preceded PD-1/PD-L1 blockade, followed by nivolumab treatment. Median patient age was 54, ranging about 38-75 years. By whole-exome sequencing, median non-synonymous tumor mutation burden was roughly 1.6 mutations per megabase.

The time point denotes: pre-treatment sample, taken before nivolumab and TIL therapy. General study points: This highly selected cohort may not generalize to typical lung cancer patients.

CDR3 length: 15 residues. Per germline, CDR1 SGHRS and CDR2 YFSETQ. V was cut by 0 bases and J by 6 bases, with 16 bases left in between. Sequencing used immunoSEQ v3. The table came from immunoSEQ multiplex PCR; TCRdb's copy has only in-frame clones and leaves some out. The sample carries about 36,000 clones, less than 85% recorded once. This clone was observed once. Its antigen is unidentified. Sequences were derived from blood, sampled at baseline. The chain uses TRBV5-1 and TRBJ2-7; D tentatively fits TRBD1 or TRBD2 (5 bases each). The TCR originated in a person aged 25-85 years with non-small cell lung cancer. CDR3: CASSLANIGAGEQYF. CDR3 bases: TGCGCCAGCAGCTTGGCCAATATCGGGGCCGGCGAGCAGTACTTC.